The following is a T cell receptor (beta chain) sequence with its context. Autoimmune disease history or systemic immunosuppression meant exclusion. The data are from a study of OX40 agonist ivuxolimab in advanced cancers. Overall study context: An agonistic anti-OX40 (CD134) antibody, ivuxolimab, was used to treat the patients.

Clones were read by immunoSEQ multiplex PCR, and TCRdb kept only the in-frame ones, dropping some. The sample carries about 31,000 clones, roughly 90% recorded once. The germline gives CDR1 SNHLY, CDR2 FYNNEI. The CDR3 runs 10 residues. V lost 9 bases and J 3 bases, leaving 3 bases between the germline ends. The TCR sequence derives from an adult with an advanced solid tumor such as melanoma, head and neck, liver or kidney cancer. The chain employs TRBV2 and TRBJ1-3; no clear D gene. This material consisted of CD4+ or CD8+ T cells sorted from blood, taken in a trial of the OX40 agonist ivuxolimab. This chain's CDR3 is CASLGNTIYF. The DNA for the CDR3 is TGTGCCAGTCTTGGAAACACCATATATTTT.